The next 6 T cell receptor beta chains were all read from a single sample in a study of blood T cell repertoires in COVID-19. TCRdb keeps only in-frame clones here, not all; method: immunoSEQ multiplex PCR. The sample lists about 120,000 clones; about two thirds were seen once. The specimen sequenced was peripheral blood. The source is a human donor with acute or convalescent COVID-19. The donor label of this sample is uncertain.

This clone was detected ten times or more. The genes are TRBV5-1 and TRBJ2-5; 7 bases are shared with TRBD1. Trimming took 4 bases from V and 2 from J; bases not matched to a gene: 2. The CDR3 contains 13 residues. CDR1 is SGHRS and CDR2 is YFSETQ in the germline V gene. The CDR3 region is CASSGGQQETQYF. As DNA, the CDR3 is TGCGCCAGCAGCGGGGGACAGCAAGAGACCCAGTACTTC.

The chain combines TRBV6-5 with TRBJ2-3; D remains ambiguous. In germline, CDR1 is MNHEY, CDR2 SVGAGI. CDR3 length: 14 amino acids. V lost 4 bases and J lost 2, with 10 bases in between. The CDR3 loop reads CASSSSSSTDTQYF. The CDR3 nucleotides read TGTGCCAGCAGTTCGTCTAGTTCCACAGATACGCAGTATTTT.

This chain links TRBV4-1 with TRBJ1-2, with a weak D call TRBD1 (6 bases). The CDR3 is 15 amino acids. Germline V gene data show CDR1 as MGHRA and CDR2 as YSYEKL. V was cut by 0 bases and J by 6 bases, with 14 bases left in between. CDR3 DNA: TGCGCCAGCAGCCAAGATAGAGGCTACAGGGATGGCTACACCTTC. It encodes CASSQDRGYRDGYTF.

There are many counts of this clone. The rearrangement links TRBV5-1 to TRBJ1-6; 7 bases are shared with TRBD1. J gave up 0 bases and V 0 bases, and 6 bases lay outside the gene matches. CDR1 and CDR2 (germline): SGHRS, YFSETQ. The CDR3 is made up of 18 amino acids. CDR3 coding DNA: TGCGCCAGCAGCTTGGACACAGGGGCGAGCTCCTATAATTCACCCCTCCACTTT. Amino acids: CASSLDTGASSYNSPLHF.

This clone was seen more than once but under ten times. The CDR3 loop is CASSPRIRGSNYGYTF. CDR3 bases: TGTGCCAGCAGTCCCAGGATCAGGGGTTCTAACTATGGCTACACCTTC. V and J are TRBV28 and TRBJ1-2; TRBD1 is a possible D gene (6 bases). V gave up 5 bases and J gave up 0 bases, with 16 bases separating them. Germline-derived CDR1 and CDR2 are MDHEN and SYDVKM. The CDR3 spans 16 residues.

Points on this clone: The same CDR3 can be traced to other DNA sequences in this sample. The J gene is TRBJ1-6, the V gene TRBV7-9; 8 bases align to TRBD1. Germline CDR1 is SEHNR and CDR2 is FQNEAQ (reference sequence). The CDR3 extends over 16 amino acids. J was trimmed by 3 bases and V by 5 bases; bases with no gene match: 6. As DNA, the CDR3 is TGTGCCAGCAGCAACGGACAGGGCTTCTATAATTCACCCCTCCACTTT. This encodes CASSNGQGFYNSPLHF.